The sequence of this T cell receptor (beta chain) was determined in a study of tumor and adjacent non-tumor tissue in lung cancer. No cell sorting was done before RNA was extracted from the tissue. Three rounds of nested PCR, following a modified ARM-PCR protocol, produced the TCRbeta library. TCRdb reprocessed the multiplex PCR reads via MiXCR and lists one record per CDR3 protein. The profile shows about 93,000 distinct CDR3 sequences, 67% of them singletons. This CDR3 has 11 amino acids. CDR1 is SEHNR and CDR2 is FQNEAQ in the germline V gene (reference sequence). Turning to this clonotype: Sequence at one end of the junction differs from germline and may be a read error.

The sequence derives from a man between 60 and 75 years old with non-small cell lung cancer. The J gene is TRBJ2-1, the V gene TRBV7-9; 7 bases agree with TRBD2. The sequencing sample was made of lung tumor tissue. For the CDR3, the DNA is TGTGCCAGCTGGCAGGGAGGGGAGCGGCTCTTC. Translated: CASWQGGERLF.